The 29 T cell receptor beta chains below all came from one sample that was sequenced in a study of OX40 agonist ivuxolimab in advanced cancers. This table comes from immunoSEQ multiplex PCR, and its TCRdb copy is limited to in-frame clones, with some not included. Of approximately 64,000 clones in the sample, about 83% were seen once. The sample consisted of CD4+ or CD8+ T cells sorted from blood, taken in a trial of the OX40 agonist ivuxolimab. The receptors were sampled from an adult with an advanced solid tumor such as melanoma, head and neck, liver or kidney cancer.

The chain combines TRBV6-1 with TRBJ2-5, with D perhaps matching TRBD1 (5 bases). The J call may be wrong; the DNA end is better matched by TRBJ2-7. CDR1 MNHNS and CDR2 SASEGT come from the germline V gene. The CDR3 is 12 residues long. CDR3 sequence reads: CASQPGFYEQYF. DNA of the CDR3: TGTGCCAGCCAGCCAGGGTTCTACGAGCAGTACTTC.

This clone was observed a single time. The chain employs TRBV15 and TRBJ2-5, with 7 bases matching TRBD2. From germline, CDR1 is LNHNV and CDR2 YYDKDF (reference sequence). The V segment lost 3 bases and the J segment 2 bases; nucleotides outside the gene matches: 9. The CDR3 has 16 amino acids. CDR3 sequence: CATSRGGVGRQETQYF. The CDR3 coding sequence is TGTGCCACCAGCAGGGGAGGGGTCGGACGGCAAGAGACCCAGTACTTC.

The chain employs TRBV2 and TRBJ2-5; 10 bases align to TRBD1. The CDR3 runs to 14 residues. Germline V CDR1 and CDR2: SNHLY, FYNNEI. V lost 5 bases, J lost 4 bases, and 4 bases stayed unmatched. In DNA, the CDR3 is TGTGCCAGCAGTTTTGACAGGGGGCCAGAGACCCAGTACTTC. This translates into CASSFDRGPETQYF. Together with reference TRBV2 and TRBJ2-5, the CDR3 gives the full variable domain: EPEVTQTPSHQVTQMGQEVILRCVPISNHLYFYWYRQILGQKVEFLVSFYNNEISEKSEIFDDQFSVERPDGSNFTLKIRSTKLEDSAMYFCASSFDRGPETQYFGPGTRLLVL.

This sequence joins TRBV11-2 and TRBJ1-5, with D unclear. Trimming removed 0 bases at V and 2 bases at J, with 8 bases between. There are 15 residues in the CDR3. The germline V gene encodes CDR1 SGHAT and CDR2 FQNNGV. CDR3 sequence (DNA): TGTGCCAGCAGCTTAGAAGGGCATGGCAATCAGCCCCAGCATTTT. It encodes CASSLEGHGNQPQHF. Using reference TRBV11-2 and TRBJ1-5 for the parts outside the CDR3, the full variable domain is EAGVAQSPRYKIIEKRQSVAFWCNPISGHATLYWYQQILGQGPKLLIQFQNNGVVDDSQLPKDRFSAERLKGVDSTLKIQPAKLEDSAVYLCASSLEGHGNQPQHFGDGTRLSIL.

The chain uses TRBV2 and TRBJ1-2; 7 bases match TRBD1. Germline V gene lookup returns CDR1 SNHLY and CDR2 FYNNEI. The CDR3 is made up of 13 amino acids. J gave up 8 bases and V 6 bases, and 9 bases lay outside the gene matches. CDR3 region: CASSPQGFDGYTF. DNA of the CDR3: TGTGCCAGCAGCCCACAGGGGTTTGACGGCTACACCTTC.

The chain links TRBV5-6 to TRBJ1-6, with TRBD1 matching 8 bases. CDR1 is SGHDT and CDR2 is YYEEEE in the germline V gene. With V trimmed by 6 bases and J by 8 bases, 10 bases remained unmatched. The CDR3 extends over 15 amino acids. The CDR3 DNA reads as TGTGCCAGCATCAAGTCCGGGACAGGTCATTCACCCCTCCACTTT. This sequence encodes CASIKSGTGHSPLHF.

The CDR3 here is CASSSGQGFYEQYF. The CDR3 bases are TGTGCCAGCAGTTCGGGACAGGGTTTCTACGAGCAGTACTTC. The genes are TRBV28 and TRBJ2-7; 9 nucleotides agree with TRBD1. V lost 4 bases and J lost 3; bases outside the gene matches: 4. From germline, CDR1 is MDHEN and CDR2 SYDVKM. This CDR3 region has 14 residues. The whole variable domain, remainder taken from reference TRBV28 and TRBJ2-7, is DVKVTQSSRYLVKRTGEKVFLECVQDMDHENMFWYRQDPGLGLRLIYFSYDVKMKEKGDIPEGYSVSREKKERFSLILESASTNQTSMYLCASSSGQGFYEQYFGPGTRLTVT.

This clone has just one count. It is likely a read error, because the conserved phenylalanine at the end of the CDR3 is missing. Because the CDR3's place on the DNA is in doubt, the DNA is left out and the CDR3 is given as listed by TCRdb. The chain recombines TRBV2 with TRBJ1-2; TRBD1 is the table's D call, not checked against the DNA. Counting both end residues, the CDR3 totals 12 amino acids. Germline values: CDR1 SNHLY, CDR2 FYNNEI. CDR3 sequence reads: CASGDRGKIFPA.

The gene calls are TRBV7-8 and TRBJ1-4; TRBD1 aligns across 8 bases. Germline values: CDR1 SGHVS, CDR2 FQNEAQ. This CDR3 is built from 16 residues. The ends lost 4 bases at V and 8 bases at J; junction bases unmatched: 12. The CDR3 loop is CASSSGLRDRQEKLFF. The CDR3 DNA is TGTGCCAGCAGCTCCGGTCTCCGGGACAGGCAAGAAAAACTGTTTTTT.

The J gene is TRBJ2-7, the V gene TRBV4-1, with 7 bases matching TRBD2. V was pared by 2 bases and J by 3 bases, with 16 bases of the junction left unmatched. Germline V CDR1 and CDR2: MGHRA, YSYEKL. The CDR3 sequence is 18 residues long. The DNA of the CDR3 is TGCGCCAGCAGCCAAAAACTCCGCTCTAGCGGCCTCCACTACGAGCAGTACTTC. Protein: CASSQKLRSSGLHYEQYF.

V gene TRBV6-1 combines with J gene TRBJ2-7, with no clear D. The germline V gene has CDR1 MNHNS and CDR2 SASEGT. This CDR3 is built from 14 residues. The V gene lost 0 bases and the J gene lost 0 bases, with 6 bases spanning the gap. The chain's CDR3 is CASSEAPSSYEQYF. CDR3 DNA sequence: TGTGCCAGCAGTGAAGCACCGAGCTCCTACGAGCAGTACTTC.

The chain links TRBV6-6 to TRBJ2-7, with D tentatively TRBD1 (6 bases). Trimming left V 5 bases short and J 2 bases short, with 13 bases between. The germline CDR1 and CDR2 sequences are MNHNY and SVGAGI (reference sequence). This CDR3 is 14 amino acids long. The CDR3 reads CASSRRTVAYEQYF. The DNA for the CDR3 is TGTGCCAGCAGTCGACGGACAGTTGCCTACGAGCAGTACTTC.

This clone has just a few counts. This chain links TRBV5-4 with TRBJ2-3, with 8 nucleotides matching TRBD2. Trimming cost V 0 bases and J 6 bases; bases outside gene matches: 6. Germline assignment: CDR1 SGHNT and CDR2 YYREEE (reference sequence). This CDR3 is built from 15 residues. The CDR3 reads CASSLAGSGADTQYF. CDR3 DNA sequence: TGTGCCAGCAGCTTGGCAGGTAGCGGGGCGGATACGCAGTATTTT.

This clone occurred a few times. The J gene is TRBJ1-2, the V gene TRBV12-5, with unresolved D. Germline V lookup: CDR1 LGHNT, CDR2 FRNRAP. The CDR3 spans 12 residues. V was cut by 3 bases and J by 5 bases, with 7 bases left in between. Written as DNA, the CDR3 is TGTGCTAGTGGTTTCAACAGTTATGGCTACACCTTC. Encoded protein: CASGFNSYGYTF.

This clone was counted once. The rearrangement links TRBV7-8 to TRBJ2-7; 7 bases fit TRBD2. The germline V gene has CDR1 SGHVS and CDR2 FQNEAQ. The CDR3 totals 14 residues. V shed 5 bases, J shed 1 base, and the junction held 5 bases outside the gene matches. CDR3: CASSPLAESYEQYF. The CDR3, as DNA: TGTGCCAGCAGCCCGCTAGCGGAATCCTACGAGCAGTACTTC.

The chain uses TRBV18 and TRBJ2-7; D gene uncertain. The CDR3 contains 14 residues. V was shortened by 2 bases and J by 0 bases, with 8 bases between the two germline ends. The germline CDR1 and CDR2 sequences are KGHSH and LQKENI. CDR3: CASSPEYPSYEQYF. Here the CDR3 DNA reads TGTGCCAGCTCACCAGAGTACCCCTCCTACGAGCAGTACTTC.

The V and J genes are TRBV5-1 and TRBJ2-2; D unresolved. The CDR3 sequence is 14 residues long. V gave up 0 bases and J gave up 0 bases, with 3 bases separating them. Germline loops: CDR1 SGHRS, CDR2 YFSETQ. CDR3 nucleotide sequence: TGCGCCAGCAGCTTGGACACGAACACCGGGGAGCTGTTTTTT. Its translation is CASSLDTNTGELFF.

V usage is TRBV7-6 and J usage is TRBJ2-5; no reliable D call. The CDR3 length is 10 residues. Germline CDR1 and CDR2: SGHVS and FNYEAQ. V was cut by 1 base and J by 6 bases, with 0 bases left in between. The CDR3 here is CASSLETQYF. The DNA for the CDR3 is TGTGCCAGCAGCTTAGAGACCCAGTACTTC. Together with reference TRBV7-6 and TRBJ2-5, the CDR3 gives the full variable domain: GAGVSQSPRYKVTKRGQDVALRCDPISGHVSLYWYRQALGQGPEFLTYFNYEAQQDKSGLPNDRFSAERPEGSISTLTIQRTEQRDSAMYRCASSLETQYFGPGTRLLVL.

Notes on this clone: Other nucleotide sequences from this sample produce the same CDR3. The chain carries TRBV20-1 and TRBJ2-5; D gene ambiguous. Germline lookup yields CDR1 DFQATT and CDR2 SNEGSKA (reference sequence). The V end lost 0 bases, the J end lost 5 bases, and 4 bases lay between the germline ends. This CDR3 is built from 11 residues. In nucleotides, the CDR3 is TGCAGTGCTAGAGATAGGGAGACCCAGTACTTC. It is translated as CSARDRETQYF.

This clone was observed once. The V call is TRBV19, the J call TRBJ2-1; 10 nucleotides line up with TRBD1. V lost 5 bases, J lost 4 bases, and 17 bases stayed unmatched. The CDR3 spans 19 residues. The germline CDR1 and CDR2 sequences are LNHDA and SQIVND (reference sequence). The CDR3, as DNA: TGTGCCAGTAGTGTCAACCGGGACAGGGGCTCCTTCTATTACAATGAGCAGTTCTTC. It specifies CASSVNRDRGSFYYNEQFF.

This clone is a singleton in its sample. This chain connects TRBV28 to TRBJ1-4; tentative D call: TRBD1 (5 bases). The V gene lost 6 bases and the J gene lost 4 bases, with 15 bases spanning the gap. CDR3 length: 15 residues. Germline CDR1 MDHEN, CDR2 SYDVKM. Here the CDR3 DNA reads TGTGCCAGCAGGCCTCCGGGACGGCATAATGAAAAACTGTTTTTT. Protein sequence: CASRPPGRHNEKLFF.

The rearrangement links TRBV21-1 to TRBJ1-1; TRBD1 is taken as the D call from the table, unchecked against the DNA. TRBV21-1 is flagged as a pseudogene. This CDR3 spans 21 amino acids. CDR3 coding DNA: TGTGCCAGCAGCAAAGCCGGTGTCGACAGTTCCACGGTTACCAAGAACACTGAAGCTTTCTTT. As protein: CASSKAGVDSSTVTKNTEAFF.

A few counts support this clone. V and J are TRBV27 and TRBJ2-1, with 10 positions matching TRBD1. Germline loops: CDR1 MNHEY, CDR2 SMNVEV (reference sequence). The CDR3 is made up of 14 amino acids. V was clipped by 7 bases and J by 4 bases; unmatched bases: 4. The CDR3 protein is CASTPDRGYNEQFF. DNA of the CDR3: TGTGCCAGCACCCCGGACAGGGGGTACAATGAGCAGTTCTTC.

The chain links TRBV9 to TRBJ2-7; 8 bases align to TRBD2. Germline lookup yields CDR1 SGDLS and CDR2 YYNGEE. The V and J ends lost 3 bases and 2 bases, in that order; junction bases with no gene match: 4. The CDR3 sequence is 14 residues long. The CDR3 loop reads CASSAGLEPYEQYF. CDR3 DNA sequence: TGTGCCAGCAGCGCGGGACTAGAGCCCTACGAGCAGTACTTC.

The rearrangement joins TRBV27 to TRBJ2-5; 8 bases fit TRBD2. CDR1 MNHEY and CDR2 SMNVEV come from the germline V gene (reference sequence). V was pared by 3 bases and J by 4 bases, with 16 bases of the junction left unmatched. The CDR3 has 18 amino acids. CDR3 residues: CASSFLSSGYKRRETQYF. CDR3 coding DNA: TGTGCCAGCAGTTTTTTGTCTAGCGGGTACAAGAGGAGAGAGACCCAGTACTTC.

The chain carries TRBV20-1 and TRBJ2-1; a possible D gene is TRBD1 (6 bases). The CDR3 consists of 11 residues. V lost 4 bases to trimming and J lost 10 bases, with 11 bases between them. Germline assignment: CDR1 DFQATT and CDR2 SNEGSKA (reference sequence). The CDR3 DNA follows: TGCAGTGCTATGGTCGGGACAGAGCAGTTCTTC. Translating gives CSAMVGTEQFF.

The gene calls are TRBV6-6 and TRBJ2-2; TRBD2 aligns across 8 bases. V was clipped by 5 bases and J by 6 bases; unmatched bases: 2. This CDR3 contains 13 residues. Germline V gives CDR1 MNHNY, CDR2 SVGAGI (reference sequence). The CDR3 DNA follows: TGTGCCAGCAGTAAGACTAGCGCCGGGGAGCTGTTTTTT. Amino acids: CASSKTSAGELFF.

The chain carries TRBV29-1 and TRBJ1-1; TRBD1 is a possible D gene (5 bases). The V gene lost 7 bases and the J gene lost 5 bases, with 20 bases spanning the gap. Germline CDR1 reads SQVTM; CDR2 reads ANQGSEA. The CDR3 has 14 residues. CDR3 sequence (DNA): TGCAGCGCCTCGGCGGGGGGTGTTTATACTGAAGCTTTCTTT. As protein: CSASAGGVYTEAFF.

This chain joins TRBV6-5 and TRBJ2-1; no clear D gene. The CDR3 contains 15 residues. Germline CDR1 reads MNHEY; CDR2 reads SVGAGI. V gave up 0 bases and J gave up 1 base, with 7 bases separating them. The CDR3 DNA reads as TGTGCCAGCAGTTACTCGGGCGGTTCCTACAATGAGCAGTTCTTC. This encodes CASSYSGGSYNEQFF.